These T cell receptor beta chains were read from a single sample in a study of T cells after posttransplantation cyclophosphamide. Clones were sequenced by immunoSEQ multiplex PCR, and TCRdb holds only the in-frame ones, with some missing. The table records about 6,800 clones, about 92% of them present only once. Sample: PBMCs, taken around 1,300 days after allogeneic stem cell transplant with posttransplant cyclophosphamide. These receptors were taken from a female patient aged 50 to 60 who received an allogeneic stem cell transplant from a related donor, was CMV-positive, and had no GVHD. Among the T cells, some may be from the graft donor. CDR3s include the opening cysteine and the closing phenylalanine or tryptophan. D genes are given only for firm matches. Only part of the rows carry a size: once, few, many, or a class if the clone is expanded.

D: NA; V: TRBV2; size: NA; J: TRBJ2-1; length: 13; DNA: TGTGCCAGCAGTGATTGGCCGTACAATGAGCAGTTCTTC; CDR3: CASSDWPYNEQFF
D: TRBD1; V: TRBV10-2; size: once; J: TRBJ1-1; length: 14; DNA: TGCGCCAGCACCAAGGGACAGGGGTACACTGAAGCTTTCTTT; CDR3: CASTKGQGYTEAFF
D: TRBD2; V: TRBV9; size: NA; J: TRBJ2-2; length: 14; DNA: TGTGCCAGCAGCGTAGCGGGGGGAACCGGGGAGCTGTTTTTT; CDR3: CASSVAGGTGELFF
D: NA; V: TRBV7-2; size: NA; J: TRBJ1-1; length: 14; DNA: TGTGCCAGCAGCCCAGGCCCCTTGAACACTGAAGCTTTCTTT; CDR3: CASSPGPLNTEAFF
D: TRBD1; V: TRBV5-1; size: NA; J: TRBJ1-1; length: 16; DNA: TGCGCCAGCAGCCTCGGACAGGGGGCAAGGAACACTGAAGCTTTCTTT; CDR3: CASSLGQGARNTEAFF
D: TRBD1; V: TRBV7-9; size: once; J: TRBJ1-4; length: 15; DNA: TGTGCCAGCAGCTTGGCTCGGACAGGGAGGGAAAAACTGTTTTTT; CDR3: CASSLARTGREKLFF
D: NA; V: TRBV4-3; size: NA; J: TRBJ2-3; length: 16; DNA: TGCGCCAGCAGCCAAGAGGGGAGGGGGAGCACAGATACGCAGTATTTT; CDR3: CASSQEGRGSTDTQYF
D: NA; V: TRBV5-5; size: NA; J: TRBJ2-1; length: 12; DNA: TGTGCCAGCAGCTTGGCGGGGTATGAGCAGTTCTTC; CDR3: CASSLAGYEQFF
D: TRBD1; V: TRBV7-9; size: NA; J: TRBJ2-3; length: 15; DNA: TGTGCCAGCAGCTGGGGACAGGGGGACACAGATACGCAGTATTTT; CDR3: CASSWGQGDTDTQYF
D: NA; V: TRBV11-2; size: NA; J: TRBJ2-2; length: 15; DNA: TGTGCCAGCAGCTTAGTATCGGGATTAGGCGGGGAGCTGTTTTTT; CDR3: CASSLVSGLGGELFF
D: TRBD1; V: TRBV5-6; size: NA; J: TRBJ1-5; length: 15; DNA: TGTGCCAGCAGGAGACAGGGTCTTGAAAATCAGCCCCAGCATTTT; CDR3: CASRRQGLENQPQHF
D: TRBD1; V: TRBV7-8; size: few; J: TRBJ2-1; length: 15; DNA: TGTGCCAGCAGCTTGCCCAGGGGGCCCCACAATGAGCAGTTCTTC; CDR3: CASSLPRGPHNEQFF
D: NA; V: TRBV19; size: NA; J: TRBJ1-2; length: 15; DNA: TGTGCCAGTAGTATTTGGGGCAGGGATGTAGGAGGCTACACCTTC; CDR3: CASSIWGRDVGGYTF
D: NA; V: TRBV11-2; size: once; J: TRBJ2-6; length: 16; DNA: TGTGCCTCAGGTGGAGGGACCCTCTCTGGGGCCAACGTCCTGACTTTC; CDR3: CASGGGTLSGANVLTF
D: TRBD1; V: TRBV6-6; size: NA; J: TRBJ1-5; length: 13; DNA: TGTGCCAGCAGTGGGACAGCCCATCAGCCCCAGCATTTT; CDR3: CASSGTAHQPQHF
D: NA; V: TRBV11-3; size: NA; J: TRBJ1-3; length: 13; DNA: TGTGCCAGCAGCTTTCAAACTGGAAACACCATATATTTT; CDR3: CASSFQTGNTIYF
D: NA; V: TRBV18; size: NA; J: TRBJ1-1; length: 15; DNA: TGTGACAGCTCACCCAGGCAGACCACTAACACTGAAGCTTTCTTT; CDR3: CDSSPRQTTNTEAFF
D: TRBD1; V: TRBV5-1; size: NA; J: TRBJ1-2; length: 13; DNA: TGCGCCAGCAGCCCGGGACAGGCCGCTGGCTACACCTTC; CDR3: CASSPGQAAGYTF
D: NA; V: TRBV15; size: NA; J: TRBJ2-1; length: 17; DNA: TGTGCCACCAGCAGAGGGACTGCCCGAGGATCCTACAATGAGCAGTTCTTC; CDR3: CATSRGTARGSYNEQFF
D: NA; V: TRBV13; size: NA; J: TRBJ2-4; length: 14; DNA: TGTGCCAGCAGCTCACAGAGAACACAAAACATTCAGTACTTC; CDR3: CASSSQRTQNIQYF
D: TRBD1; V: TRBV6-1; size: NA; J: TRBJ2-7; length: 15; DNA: TGTGCCAGCAGTGAACATTGGGACAGCTCCTACGAGCAGTACTTC; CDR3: CASSEHWDSSYEQYF
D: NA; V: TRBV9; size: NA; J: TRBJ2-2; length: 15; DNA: TGTGCCAGCAGCGTAACTGGGAGTGGGACCGGGGAGCTGTTTTTT; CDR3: CASSVTGSGTGELFF
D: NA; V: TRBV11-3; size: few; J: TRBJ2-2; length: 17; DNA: TGTGCCAGCAGCCTATTTGGGGGGGCGGCGAACACCGGGGAGCTGTTTTTT; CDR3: CASSLFGGAANTGELFF
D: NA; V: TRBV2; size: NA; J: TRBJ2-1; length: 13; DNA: TGTGCCAGTCCGGGGGTCTCCTACAATGAGCAGTTCTTC; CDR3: CASPGVSYNEQFF
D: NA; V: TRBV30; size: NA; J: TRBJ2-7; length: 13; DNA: TGTGCCTGGAGCGACTACAGTGCCGGCGAGCAGTACTTC; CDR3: CAWSDYSAGEQYF
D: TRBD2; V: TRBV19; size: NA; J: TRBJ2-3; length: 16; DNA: TGTGCCAGTAGTATCGGGCTAGCGGGGGGCACAGATACGCAGTATTTT; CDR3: CASSIGLAGGTDTQYF
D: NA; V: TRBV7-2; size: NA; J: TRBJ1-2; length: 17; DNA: TGTGCCAGCAGCTCGGCAACGGAGGTGGGGAATGGCTATGGCTACACCTTC; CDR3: CASSSATEVGNGYGYTF
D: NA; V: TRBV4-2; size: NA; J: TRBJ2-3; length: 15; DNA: TGTGCCAGCAGCCAAGATGGAGCGGACACAGATACGCAGTATTTT; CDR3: CASSQDGADTDTQYF
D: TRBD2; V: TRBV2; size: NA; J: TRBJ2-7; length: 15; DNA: TGTGCCAGCAGTGGCGGACTAGCGTATTCCTACGAGCAGTACTTC; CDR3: CASSGGLAYSYEQYF
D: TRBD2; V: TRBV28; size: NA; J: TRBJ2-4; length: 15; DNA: TGTGCCAGCAGTTTAGTAGCGGGAGTTGGAAACATTCAGTACTTC; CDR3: CASSLVAGVGNIQYF
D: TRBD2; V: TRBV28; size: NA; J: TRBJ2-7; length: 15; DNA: TGTGCCAGCAGTTTAGTGGCTAGCGGGAGTCGCGAGCAGTACTTC; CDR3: CASSLVASGSREQYF
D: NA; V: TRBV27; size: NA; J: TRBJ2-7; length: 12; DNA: TGTGCCAGCAGTTTAGGAGGGGACGAGCAGTACTTC; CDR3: CASSLGGDEQYF
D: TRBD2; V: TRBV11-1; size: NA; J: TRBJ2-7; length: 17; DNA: TGTGCCAGCAGCTTAGGTAGGAGCGGGAGGCCGACCTACGAGCAGTACTTC; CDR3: CASSLGRSGRPTYEQYF
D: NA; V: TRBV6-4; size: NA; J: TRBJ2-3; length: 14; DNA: TGTGCCAGCAGCTCTAGTTCAGGGGTAGATACGCAGTATTTT; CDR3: CASSSSSGVDTQYF
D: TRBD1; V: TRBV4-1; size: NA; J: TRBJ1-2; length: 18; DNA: TGCGCCAGCAGGGGGTGGGGGACAGGGAAGACCAGCGGCTATGGCTACACCTTC; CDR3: CASRGWGTGKTSGYGYTF
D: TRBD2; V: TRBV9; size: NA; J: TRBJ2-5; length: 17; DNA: TGTGCCAGCAGCGCTCGACATAGCGGGAGAATAAAAGAGACCCAGTACTTC; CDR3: CASSARHSGRIKETQYF
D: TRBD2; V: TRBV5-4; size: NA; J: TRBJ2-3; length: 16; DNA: TGTGCCAGCAGCTTACTAGCGGGAGGGTCCACAGATACGCAGTATTTT; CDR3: CASSLLAGGSTDTQYF
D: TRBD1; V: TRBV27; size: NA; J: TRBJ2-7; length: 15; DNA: TGTGCCAGCAGTTTGCGGCAGGGGGTCTCCTACGAGCAGTACTTC; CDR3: CASSLRQGVSYEQYF
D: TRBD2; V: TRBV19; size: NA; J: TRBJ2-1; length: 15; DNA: TGTGCCAGTAGTTCCTCCGGGACTAGAGGCGATGAGCAGTTCTTC; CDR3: CASSSSGTRGDEQFF
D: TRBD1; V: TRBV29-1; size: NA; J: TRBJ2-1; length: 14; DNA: TGCAGCGTGGGGGCAGGGGGCGGTTTCGATGAGCAGTTCTTC; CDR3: CSVGAGGGFDEQFF
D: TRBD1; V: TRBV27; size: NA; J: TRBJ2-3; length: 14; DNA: TGTGCCAGCAGTTTTCTGTCAGGGGGAGATACGCAGTATTTT; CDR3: CASSFLSGGDTQYF
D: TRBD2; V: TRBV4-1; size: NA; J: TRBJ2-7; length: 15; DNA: TGCGCCAGCAGCCTTGAAGCTAGCGGTTCCTACGAGCAGTACTTC; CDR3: CASSLEASGSYEQYF
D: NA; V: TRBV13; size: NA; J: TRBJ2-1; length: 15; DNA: TGTGCCAGCAGCTTAGGAGGGGGAGCTTACAATGAGCAGTTCTTC; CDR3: CASSLGGGAYNEQFF
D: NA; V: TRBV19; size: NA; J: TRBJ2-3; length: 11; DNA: TGTGCCAGTAGCCGCGTAAATACGCAGTATTTT; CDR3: CASSRVNTQYF
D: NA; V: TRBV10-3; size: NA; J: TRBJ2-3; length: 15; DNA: TGTGCCATCAGTGATGTGGGCTTAGAAACAGATACGCAGTATTTT; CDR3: CAISDVGLETDTQYF
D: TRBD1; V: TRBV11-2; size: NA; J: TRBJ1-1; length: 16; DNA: TGTGCCAGCAGCTTAGGGACAGGGGGATCGAACACTGAAGCTTTCTTT; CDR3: CASSLGTGGSNTEAFF
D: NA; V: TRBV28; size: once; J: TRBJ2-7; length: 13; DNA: TGTGCCAGCACCACGCTAGCGATCAACGAGCAGTACTTC; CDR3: CASTTLAINEQYF
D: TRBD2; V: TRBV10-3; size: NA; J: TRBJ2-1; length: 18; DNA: TGTGCCATCAGTGAGTCCCCTAGGACTAGCGGGCAATGGGATGAGCAGTTCTTC; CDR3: CAISESPRTSGQWDEQFF
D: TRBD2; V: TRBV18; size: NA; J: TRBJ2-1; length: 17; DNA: TGTGCCAGCTCAGCACGGACTAGCGGGAGTAGAGTATATGAGCAGTTCTTC; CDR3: CASSARTSGSRVYEQFF
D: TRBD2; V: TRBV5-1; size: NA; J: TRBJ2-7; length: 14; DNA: TGCGCCAGCAGCTCCCTAGCGGGAGACTACGAGCAGTACTTC; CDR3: CASSSLAGDYEQYF
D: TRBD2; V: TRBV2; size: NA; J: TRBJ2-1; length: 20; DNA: TGTGCTACCATGCACCCCCGGGGACTAGCGGGCCTTAGCTCCTACAATGAGCAGTTCTTC; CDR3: CATMHPRGLAGLSSYNEQFF
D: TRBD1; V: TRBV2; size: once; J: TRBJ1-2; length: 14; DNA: TGTGCCAGCAGGCGGACAGGCCGGCGTAGCGGCTACACCTTC; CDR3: CASRRTGRRSGYTF
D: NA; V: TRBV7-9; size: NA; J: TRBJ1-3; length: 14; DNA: TGTGCCAGCATTGCGGGGACGGCTGGAAACACCATATATTTT; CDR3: CASIAGTAGNTIYF
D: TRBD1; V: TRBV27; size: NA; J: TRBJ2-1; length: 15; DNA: TGTGCCAGCAACCCCGGACAGGGGGCTTGGGTCGAGCAGTTCTTC; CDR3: CASNPGQGAWVEQFF
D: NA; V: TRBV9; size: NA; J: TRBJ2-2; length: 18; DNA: TGTGCCAGCAGCGTAGCTGCGCTAGGCCTGAGCGGGCCCGGGGAGCTGTTTTTT; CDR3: CASSVAALGLSGPGELFF